This T cell receptor beta chain appears in the sequencing data of a study of CD8+CD57+ T cells in acquired aplastic anemia. According to the study, genomic DNA was the template for TCR beta VDJ and CDR3 profiling. One entry per CDR3 protein, called by TCRdb with MiXCR from the reads. The data contain 160,000 or so distinct CDR3 sequences, about 50% of them singletons. In this sample, this clonotype turned up many times. All patients picked for sequencing had shown, by flow cytometry, an expansion of CD8+CD57+ cells. Patients, without exception, had severe acquired aplastic anemia. Patients had not yet gotten any therapy when their blood was taken for sampling. The CDR3 length is 16 residues. Germline V CDR1 and CDR2: ENHRY, SYGVKD. The V and J ends lost 1 base and 1 base respectively, with 12 bases between them.

V is TRBV10-3 and J is TRBJ2-3, with D possibly TRBD2 on 5 matching bases. Sequencing was performed on sorted CD4+, CD8+, or CD8+CD57+ T cells (not recorded which) from PBMCs. The sequence came from a human donor with aplastic anemia. CDR3 amino acids: CAISEFSGLGTDTQYF. CDR3 nucleotides: TGTGCCATCAGTGAGTTCAGCGGACTCGGCACAGATACGCAGTATTTT.